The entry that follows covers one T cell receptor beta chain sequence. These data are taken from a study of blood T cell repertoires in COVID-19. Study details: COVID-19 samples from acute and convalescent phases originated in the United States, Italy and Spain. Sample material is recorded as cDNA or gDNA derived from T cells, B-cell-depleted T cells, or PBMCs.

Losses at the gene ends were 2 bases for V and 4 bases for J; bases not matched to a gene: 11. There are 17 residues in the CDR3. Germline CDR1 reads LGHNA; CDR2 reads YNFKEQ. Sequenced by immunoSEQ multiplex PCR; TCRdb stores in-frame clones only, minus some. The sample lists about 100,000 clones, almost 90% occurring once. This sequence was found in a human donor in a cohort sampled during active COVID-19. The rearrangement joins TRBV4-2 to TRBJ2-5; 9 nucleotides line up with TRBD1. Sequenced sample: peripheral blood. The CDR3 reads CASSQRAGTGFGETQYF. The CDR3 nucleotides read TGTGCCAGCAGCCAACGTGCCGGGACAGGGTTCGGAGAGACCCAGTACTTC.